The source of this TCR beta chain is a study of blood T cells in healthy people across ages. The V and J ends lost 8 bases and 4 bases respectively, with 18 bases between them. This CDR3 has 14 amino acids. Germline V gene sequence: CDR1 SQVTM, CDR2 ANQGSEA. It was with a sample-barcoded 5' primer and a J-beta primer mix that a second PCR of about 6 to 11 cycles was run. TCRdb re-analysed the 5' RACE reads in MiXCR, keeping a single row per CDR3 protein. The sample has about 1,600,000 distinct CDR3 sequences, 42% seen once; the top ten hold around 8%. V gene TRBV29-1 combines with J gene TRBJ1-5, with D possibly matching TRBD1 (6 bases). Sequencing was carried out using blood. The TCR was taken from a woman between 18 and 29 years old in good health. The CDR3 protein is CSIRGAGINQPQHF. CDR3 DNA: TGCAGCATTAGGGGGGCAGGCATTAATCAGCCCCAGCATTTT.